Below are 17 T cell receptor beta chains sequenced from a single sample in a study of PD-L1 blockade in urothelial cancer. Data came from immunoSEQ multiplex PCR; TCRdb stores just in-frame clones and leaves some out. The sample contains about 50,000 clones, 70% to 90% of which appear only once. This sample comprised PBMCs, obtained around atezolizumab (anti-PD-L1) treatment. Receptors originate from a man aged 60 to 69 with urothelial cancer.

This sequence joins TRBV14 and TRBJ2-7; the match to TRBD1 covers 8 bases. Germline V gene sequence: CDR1 SGHDN, CDR2 FVKESK. V trimming: 1 base; J trimming: 8 bases; junction bases outside the gene matches: 13. The length of the CDR3 is 16 residues. The CDR3: CASSQVQGATSTKQYF. For the CDR3, the DNA is TGTGCCAGCAGCCAAGTGCAGGGGGCCACCTCTACGAAGCAGTACTTC.

The V gene is TRBV18, the J gene TRBJ1-1; TRBD1 is a possible D gene (6 bases). The CDR3 length is 15 residues. Trimming took off 2 bases at V and 2 bases at J, with 12 bases between the two ends. Germline V CDR1 and CDR2: KGHSH, LQKENI. The CDR3 sequence: CASSPRAGANTEAFF. The DNA for the CDR3 is TGTGCCAGCTCACCAAGGGCAGGGGCCAACACTGAAGCTTTCTTT. Full variable domain (outside the CDR3, taken from reference TRBV18 and TRBJ1-1): NAGVMQNPRHLVRRRGQEARLRCSPMKGHSHVYWYRQLPEEGLKFMVYLQKENIIDESGMPKERFSAEFPKEGPSILRIQQVVRGDSAAYFCASSPRAGANTEAFFGQGTRLTVV.

The chain carries TRBV10-3 and TRBJ2-7, with 12 bases that match TRBD1. The ends lost 0 bases at V and 9 bases at J; junction bases unmatched: 3. Germline CDR1 reads ENHRY; CDR2 reads SYGVKD. The CDR3 is made up of 14 amino acids. The DNA for the CDR3 is TGTGCCATCAGTGAGTCGCGGGACAGGGGGCGGCAGTACTTC. Translation gives CAISESRDRGRQYF.

This clone has at least ten counts. In the same sample, other DNA sequences code for this CDR3. The rearrangement uses TRBV4-3 and TRBJ1-2; 7 nucleotides line up with TRBD1. V shed 2 bases, J shed 9 bases, and the junction held 12 bases outside the gene matches. The CDR3 has 15 amino acids. Germline CDR1 LGHNA, CDR2 YSLEER. Written as DNA, the CDR3 is TGCGCCAGCAGCCAACGGACAGGCCCAAGTAGGAGCTACACCTTC. It specifies CASSQRTGPSRSYTF.

The chain links TRBV7-6 to TRBJ2-1, with D possibly being TRBD1 (6 bases). Trimming removed 3 bases from V and 7 bases from J, with 16 bases in between. Germline CDR1 is SGHVS and CDR2 is FNYEAQ. The CDR3 runs to 15 residues. The CDR3 bases are TGTGCCAGCAGCTTTGGGCAGGGGAGCCAGAATGAGCAGTTCTTC. This codes for CASSFGQGSQNEQFF.

The chain links TRBV7-9 to TRBJ2-5, with D possibly TRBD1 on 5 matching bases. CDR3 size: 14 residues. Germline CDR1 reads SEHNR; CDR2 reads FQNEAQ (reference sequence). The V end was cut by 1 base, the J end by 5 bases, with 11 bases between. The CDR3 DNA reads as TGTGCCAGCAGCTTAGGACAGTCAGGGGAGACCCAGTACTTC. Translating it yields CASSLGQSGETQYF.

This chain joins TRBV9 and TRBJ2-1; no clear D gene. Germline lookup yields CDR1 SGDLS and CDR2 YYNGEE. Trimming removed 3 bases at V and 1 base at J, with 8 bases between. This CDR3 region has 14 residues. CDR3 amino acids: CASSAYSSYNEQFF. CDR3 DNA: TGTGCCAGCAGCGCTTACTCGTCCTACAATGAGCAGTTCTTC.

The chain couples TRBV7-8 to TRBJ1-2; a possible D gene is TRBD1 (6 bases). V lost 5 bases and J 7 bases, leaving 23 bases between the germline ends. The CDR3 runs to 16 residues. Germline V CDR1 and CDR2: SGHVS, FQNEAQ. The DNA of the CDR3 is TGTGCCAGCAGCCAAAGGGTGATTCAGGGGAATCGTGGCTACACCTTC. Its protein product is CASSQRVIQGNRGYTF.

The chain's CDR3 is CASSLEAGGYEQYF. The CDR3 nucleotides are TGTGCCAGCAGTTTGGAGGCAGGAGGCTACGAGCAGTACTTC. This chain links TRBV27 with TRBJ2-7, with TRBD2 as a possible D gene (5 bases). This CDR3 is 14 amino acids long. Between the trimmed V and J ends, which lost 3 bases and 3 bases, there was a span of 12 bases. The germline CDR1 and CDR2 sequences are MNHEY and SMNVEV (reference sequence).

This clone occurred once. V gene TRBV5-4 combines with J gene TRBJ2-3, with D uncertain. Germline lookup yields CDR1 SGHNT and CDR2 YYREEE (reference sequence). V was shortened by 4 bases and J by 2 bases, with 5 bases between the two germline ends. CDR3 length: 12 residues. The CDR3 DNA reads TGTGCCAGCAGCCCTATCACAGATACGCAGTATTTT. As protein: CASSPITDTQYF.

J is TRBJ1-6 and V is TRBV19; no definite D call. Germline loops: CDR1 LNHDA, CDR2 SQIVND (reference sequence). The V end lost 3 bases, the J end lost 5 bases, and 17 bases lay between the germline ends. The CDR3 contains 17 residues. In DNA form, the CDR3 reads TGTGCCAGTAGTATTAGAGGAGGGAGTCAGAATAATTCACCCCTCCACTTT. Protein: CASSIRGGSQNNSPLHF.

The chain has TRBV5-1 and TRBJ2-7, with 9 bases identical to TRBD1. The V segment lost 4 bases and the J segment 0 bases; nucleotides outside the gene matches: 8. In germline, CDR1 is SGHRS, CDR2 YFSETQ. This CDR3 has 16 amino acids. CDR3 sequence reads: CASSPNRDRDSYEQYF. CDR3 sequence (DNA): TGCGCCAGCAGCCCCAACCGGGACAGGGACTCCTACGAGCAGTACTTC.

The chain has TRBV18 and TRBJ2-7, with TRBD2 matching 10 bases. The CDR3 runs to 16 residues. Germline-derived CDR1 and CDR2 are KGHSH and LQKENI. The V segment lost 3 bases and the J segment 1 base; nucleotides outside the gene matches: 6. The CDR3 reads CASSPRVSGGSYEQYF. The CDR3 nucleotides read TGTGCCAGCTCACCCCGCGTTAGCGGGGGGTCCTACGAGCAGTACTTC.

The genes are TRBV4-3 and TRBJ1-3; TRBD1 matches at 8 bases. The CDR3 is 14 amino acids. Germline CDR1 LGHNA, CDR2 YSLEER. After removal of 4 bases from V and 3 bases from J, the junction contained 2 bases not matched to a gene. The CDR3 region is CASSLTGDGNTIYF. The CDR3 DNA is TGCGCCAGCAGCCTGACAGGGGATGGAAACACCATATATTTT.

The chain is built from TRBV28 and TRBJ2-7; 8 nucleotides line up with TRBD1. Losses at the gene ends were 6 bases for V and 1 base for J; bases not matched to a gene: 11. Germline V gene lookup returns CDR1 MDHEN and CDR2 SYDVKM. The CDR3 is 16 amino acids. CDR3: CASSTSGTGFSYEQYF. Here the CDR3 DNA reads TGTGCCAGCAGCACCTCCGGGACAGGCTTTTCCTACGAGCAGTACTTC.

The gene calls are TRBV6-6 and TRBJ2-7; D is possibly TRBD2 (7 bases). The CDR3 extends over 14 amino acids. V gave up 2 bases and J gave up 6 bases, with 14 bases separating them. Germline CDR1 MNHNY, CDR2 SVGAGI (reference sequence). CDR3 coding DNA: TGTGCCAGCAGTTACGCGGCAGGGGAGGGCGAGCAGTACTTC. Its protein is CASSYAAGEGEQYF.

V gene TRBV7-3 combines with J gene TRBJ2-2; D is possibly TRBD1 (8 bases). With 3 bases removed from V and 5 bases from J, the gap between germline ends came to 13 bases. CDR1 SGHTA and CDR2 FQGTGA come from the germline V gene. The CDR3 covers 15 residues. CDR3 bases: TGTGCCAGCAGCTTTAACAGGGGGGGGACCGGGGAGCTGTTTTTT. Amino acids: CASSFNRGGTGELFF.